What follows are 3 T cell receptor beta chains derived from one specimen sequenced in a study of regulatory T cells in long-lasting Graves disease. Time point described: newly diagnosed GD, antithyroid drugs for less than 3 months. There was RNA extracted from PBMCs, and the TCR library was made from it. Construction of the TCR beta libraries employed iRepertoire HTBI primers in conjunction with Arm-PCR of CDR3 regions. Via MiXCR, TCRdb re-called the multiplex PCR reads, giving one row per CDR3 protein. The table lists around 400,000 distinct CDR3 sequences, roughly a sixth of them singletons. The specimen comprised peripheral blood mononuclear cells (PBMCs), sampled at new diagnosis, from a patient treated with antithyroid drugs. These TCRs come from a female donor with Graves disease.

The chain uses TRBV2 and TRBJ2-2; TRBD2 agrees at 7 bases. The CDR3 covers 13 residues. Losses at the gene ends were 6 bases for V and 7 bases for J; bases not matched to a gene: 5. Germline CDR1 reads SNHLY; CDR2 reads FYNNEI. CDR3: CASRAGAGGELFF. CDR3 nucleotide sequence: TGTGCCAGCAGGGCGGGAGCGGGCGGGGAGCTGTTTTTT.

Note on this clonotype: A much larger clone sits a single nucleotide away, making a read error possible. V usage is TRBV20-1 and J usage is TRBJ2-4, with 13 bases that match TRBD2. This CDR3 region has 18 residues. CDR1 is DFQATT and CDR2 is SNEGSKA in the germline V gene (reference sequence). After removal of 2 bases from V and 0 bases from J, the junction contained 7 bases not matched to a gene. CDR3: CSARRTSGRDLAKNIQYF. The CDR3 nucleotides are TGCAGTGCTAGACGAACTAGCGGGAGGGACCTAGCCAAAAACATTCAGTACTTC.

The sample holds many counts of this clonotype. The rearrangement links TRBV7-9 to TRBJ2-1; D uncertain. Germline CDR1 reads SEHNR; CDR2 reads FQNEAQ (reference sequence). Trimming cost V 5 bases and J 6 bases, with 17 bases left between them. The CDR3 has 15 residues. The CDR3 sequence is CASSQKGLELNEQFF. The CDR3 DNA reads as TGTGCCAGCAGCCAAAAGGGTCTAGAACTCAATGAGCAGTTCTTC.